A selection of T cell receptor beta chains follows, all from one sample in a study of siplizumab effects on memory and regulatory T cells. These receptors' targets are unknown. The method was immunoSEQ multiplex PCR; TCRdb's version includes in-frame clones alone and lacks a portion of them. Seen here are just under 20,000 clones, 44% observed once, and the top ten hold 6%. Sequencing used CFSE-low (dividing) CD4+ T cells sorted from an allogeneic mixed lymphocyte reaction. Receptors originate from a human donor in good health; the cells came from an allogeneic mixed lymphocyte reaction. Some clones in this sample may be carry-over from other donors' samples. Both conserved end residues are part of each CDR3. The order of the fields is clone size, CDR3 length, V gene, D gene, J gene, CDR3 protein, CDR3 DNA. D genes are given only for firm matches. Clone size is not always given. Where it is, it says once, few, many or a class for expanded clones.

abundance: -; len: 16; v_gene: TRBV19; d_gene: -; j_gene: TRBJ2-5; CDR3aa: CASSRRGGLSQETQYF; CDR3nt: TGTGCCAGTAGCCGCAGGGGGGGGCTGAGTCAAGAGACCCAGTACTTC
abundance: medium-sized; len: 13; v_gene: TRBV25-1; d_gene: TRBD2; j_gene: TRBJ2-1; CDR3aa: CASSAIAGGVQFF; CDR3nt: TGTGCCAGCAGTGCTATAGCGGGAGGGGTACAGTTCTTC
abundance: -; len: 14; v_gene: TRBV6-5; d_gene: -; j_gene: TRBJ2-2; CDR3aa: CATRVGSNTGELFF; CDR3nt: TGTGCCACCCGTGTCGGCTCGAACACCGGGGAGCTGTTTTTT
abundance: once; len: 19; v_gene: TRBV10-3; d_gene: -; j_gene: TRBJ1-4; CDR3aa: CAISESAGYGVGYNEKLFF; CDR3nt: TGTGCCATCAGTGAGTCGGCTGGGTACGGGGTAGGATATAATGAAAAACTGTTTTTT
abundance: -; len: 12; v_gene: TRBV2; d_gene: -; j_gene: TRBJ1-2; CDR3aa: CASTGQAYGYTF; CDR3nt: TGTGCCAGCACGGGTCAGGCGTATGGCTACACCTTC
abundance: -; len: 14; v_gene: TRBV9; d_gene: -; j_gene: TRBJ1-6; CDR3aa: CASSAGGLNSPLHF; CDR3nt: TGTGCCAGCAGCGCCGGGGGCCTTAATTCACCCCTCCACTTT
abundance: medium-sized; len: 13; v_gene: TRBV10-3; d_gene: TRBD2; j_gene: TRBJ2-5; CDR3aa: CAIRGLAGETQYF; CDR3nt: TGTGCCATCAGGGGCCTAGCGGGAGAGACCCAGTACTTC
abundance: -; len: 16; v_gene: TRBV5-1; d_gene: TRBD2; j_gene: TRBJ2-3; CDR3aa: CASSLNLAGGPDTQYF; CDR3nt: TGCGCCAGCAGCTTGAACCTAGCGGGAGGGCCGGATACGCAGTATTTT
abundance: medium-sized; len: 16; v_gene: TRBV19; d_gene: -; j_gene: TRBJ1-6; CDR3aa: CASRPTAGWYNSPLHF; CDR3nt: TGTGCCAGTAGGCCTACGGCAGGATGGTATAATTCACCCCTCCACTTT
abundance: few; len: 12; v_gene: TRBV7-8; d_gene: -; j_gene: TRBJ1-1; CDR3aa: CASRAGDTEAFF; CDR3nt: TGTGCCAGCAGGGCAGGGGACACTGAAGCTTTCTTT
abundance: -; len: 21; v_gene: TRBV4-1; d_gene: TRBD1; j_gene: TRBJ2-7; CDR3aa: CASSQGSWEAATGQGTYEQYF; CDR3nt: TGCGCCAGCAGCCAAGGGTCCTGGGAAGCTGCAACGGGACAGGGGACCTACGAGCAGTACTTC
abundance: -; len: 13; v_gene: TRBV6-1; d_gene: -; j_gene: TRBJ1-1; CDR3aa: CASSRTGNTEAFF; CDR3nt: TGTGCCAGCAGTCGAACAGGGAACACTGAAGCTTTCTTT
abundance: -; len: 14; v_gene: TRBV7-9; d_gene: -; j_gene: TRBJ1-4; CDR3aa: CASSLVRANEKLFF; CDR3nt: TGTGCCAGCAGCTTGGTCCGGGCTAATGAAAAACTGTTTTTT
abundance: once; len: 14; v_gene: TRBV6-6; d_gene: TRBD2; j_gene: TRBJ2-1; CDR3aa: CASSQGLAGGPQFF; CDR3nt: TGTGCCAGCAGCCAGGGACTAGCGGGAGGGCCTCAGTTCTTC
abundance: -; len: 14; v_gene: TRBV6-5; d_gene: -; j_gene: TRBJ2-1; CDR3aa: CASSPLVGMGEQFF; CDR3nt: TGTGCCAGCAGCCCACTAGTCGGGATGGGGGAGCAGTTCTTC
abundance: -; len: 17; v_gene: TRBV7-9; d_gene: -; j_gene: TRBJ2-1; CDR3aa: CASSQRASYSLYNEQFF; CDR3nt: TGTGCCAGCAGCCAAAGGGCCTCCTACTCCCTCTACAATGAGCAGTTCTTC
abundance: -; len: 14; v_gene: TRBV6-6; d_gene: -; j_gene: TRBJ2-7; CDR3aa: CASSYSRVTYEQYF; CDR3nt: TGTGCCAGCAGTTACTCCCGGGTAACCTACGAGCAGTACTTC
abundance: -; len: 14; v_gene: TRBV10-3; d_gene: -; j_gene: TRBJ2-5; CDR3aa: CAISGERLGGTQYF; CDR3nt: TGTGCCATCAGTGGAGAGAGGCTAGGGGGGACCCAGTACTTC
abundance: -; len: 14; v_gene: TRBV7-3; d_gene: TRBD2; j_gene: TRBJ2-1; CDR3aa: CASRQSGSGNEQFF; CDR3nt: TGTGCCAGCAGGCAAAGCGGGAGCGGCAATGAGCAGTTCTTC
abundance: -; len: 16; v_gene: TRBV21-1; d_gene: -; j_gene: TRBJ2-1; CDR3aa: CASSPPGGGPYNEQFF; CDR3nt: TGTGCCAGCAGCCCGCCGGGTGGGGGACCATACAATGAGCAGTTCTTC
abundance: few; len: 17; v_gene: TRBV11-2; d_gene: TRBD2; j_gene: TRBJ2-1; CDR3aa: CASSLRLAGYSYNEQFF; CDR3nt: TGTGCCAGCAGCTTAAGGCTAGCGGGGTACTCCTACAATGAGCAGTTCTTC
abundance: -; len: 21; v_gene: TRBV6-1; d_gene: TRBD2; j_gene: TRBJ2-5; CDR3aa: CASSEAKSPGTSGRKRETQYF; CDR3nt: TGTGCCAGCAGTGAAGCTAAAAGTCCCGGGACTAGCGGGAGGAAGCGAGAGACCCAGTACTTC
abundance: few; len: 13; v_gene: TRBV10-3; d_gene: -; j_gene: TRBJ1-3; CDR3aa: CATIEISGNTIYF; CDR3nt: TGTGCCACCATTGAAATCTCAGGAAACACCATATATTTT
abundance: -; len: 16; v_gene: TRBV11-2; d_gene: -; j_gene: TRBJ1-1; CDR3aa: CASSFGPGHKRREAFF; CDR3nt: TGTGCCAGCAGCTTCGGCCCGGGACACAAAAGACGTGAAGCTTTCTTT
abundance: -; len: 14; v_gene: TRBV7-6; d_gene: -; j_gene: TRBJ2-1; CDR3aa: CASSPLDYANEQFF; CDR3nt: TGTGCCAGCAGCCCACTAGACTACGCCAATGAGCAGTTCTTC
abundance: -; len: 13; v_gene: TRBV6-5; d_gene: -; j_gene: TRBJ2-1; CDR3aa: CASSYAVTKEQFF; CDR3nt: TGTGCCAGCAGTTACGCCGTCACAAAGGAGCAGTTCTTC
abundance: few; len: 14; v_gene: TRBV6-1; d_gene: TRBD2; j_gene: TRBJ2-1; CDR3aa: CASSGLAGLNEQFF; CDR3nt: TGTGCCAGCAGCGGACTAGCGGGGCTTAATGAGCAGTTCTTC
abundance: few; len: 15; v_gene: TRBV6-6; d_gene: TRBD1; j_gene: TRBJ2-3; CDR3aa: CASSYPGQGTDTQYF; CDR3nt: TGTGCCAGCAGTTACCCGGGACAGGGCACAGATACGCAGTATTTT
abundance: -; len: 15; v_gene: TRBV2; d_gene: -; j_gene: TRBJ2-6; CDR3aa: CASSEGVLGANVLTF; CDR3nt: TGTGCCAGCAGTGAAGGGGTTCTGGGGGCCAACGTCCTGACTTTC
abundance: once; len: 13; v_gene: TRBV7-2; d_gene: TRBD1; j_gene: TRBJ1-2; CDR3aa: CASSLASGGGYTF; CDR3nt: TGTGCCAGCAGCTTAGCGTCAGGGGGAGGCTACACCTTC
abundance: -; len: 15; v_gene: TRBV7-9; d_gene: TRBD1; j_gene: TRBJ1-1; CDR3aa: CASSIRDRGLTEAFF; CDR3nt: TGTGCCAGCAGCATCCGGGACAGGGGGCTCACTGAAGCTTTCTTT
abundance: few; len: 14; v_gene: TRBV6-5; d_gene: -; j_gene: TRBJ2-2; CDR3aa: CASRPDSVTGELFF; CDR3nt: TGTGCCAGCAGACCCGACAGTGTCACCGGGGAGCTGTTTTTT
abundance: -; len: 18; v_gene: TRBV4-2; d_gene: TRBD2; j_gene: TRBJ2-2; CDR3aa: CASSQEASGGLYTGELFF; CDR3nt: TGTGCCAGCAGCCAAGAGGCGAGCGGGGGCCTTTACACCGGGGAGCTGTTTTTT
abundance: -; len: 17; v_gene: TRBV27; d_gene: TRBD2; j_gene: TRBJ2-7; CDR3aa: CASSLSWAGAHSYEQYF; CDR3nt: TGTGCCAGCAGTTTATCATGGGCGGGAGCTCACTCCTACGAGCAGTACTTC
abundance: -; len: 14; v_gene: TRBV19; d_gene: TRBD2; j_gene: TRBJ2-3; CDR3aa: CASKTRGGTDTQYF; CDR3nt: TGTGCCAGTAAAACACGGGGGGGCACAGATACGCAGTATTTT
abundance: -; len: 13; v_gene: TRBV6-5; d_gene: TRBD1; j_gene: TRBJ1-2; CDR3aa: CAANGQGDYGYTF; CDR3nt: TGTGCCGCAAACGGACAGGGGGACTATGGCTACACCTTC
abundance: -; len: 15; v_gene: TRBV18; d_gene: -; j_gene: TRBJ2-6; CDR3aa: CASSPQSSGANVLTF; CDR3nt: TGTGCCAGCTCACCACAGAGCTCTGGGGCCAACGTCCTGACTTTC
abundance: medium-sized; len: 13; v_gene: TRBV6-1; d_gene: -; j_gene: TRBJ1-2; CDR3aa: CASSEAGGPGYTF; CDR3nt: TGTGCCAGCAGTGAAGCCGGGGGTCCCGGCTACACCTTC
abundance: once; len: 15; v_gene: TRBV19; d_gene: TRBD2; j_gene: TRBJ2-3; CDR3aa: CASSTLAGGTDTQYF; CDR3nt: TGTGCCAGTAGTACGCTAGCGGGGGGTACAGATACGCAGTATTTT
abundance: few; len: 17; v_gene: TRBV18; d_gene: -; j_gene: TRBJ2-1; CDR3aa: CASSPWIRGFTYNEQFF; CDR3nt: TGTGCCAGCTCACCGTGGATTAGGGGGTTTACCTACAATGAGCAGTTCTTC
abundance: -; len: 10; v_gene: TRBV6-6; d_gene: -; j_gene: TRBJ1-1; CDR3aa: CAAGSREAFF; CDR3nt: TGTGCCGCAGGATCACGTGAAGCTTTCTTT
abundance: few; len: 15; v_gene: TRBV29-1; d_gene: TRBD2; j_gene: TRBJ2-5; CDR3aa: CSVEAGLAGEATQYF; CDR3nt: TGCAGCGTGGAAGCTGGACTAGCGGGGGAAGCGACCCAGTACTTC
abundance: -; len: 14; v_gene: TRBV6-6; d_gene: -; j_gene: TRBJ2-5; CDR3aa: CASSYWGGRETQYF; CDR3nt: TGTGCCAGCAGTTACTGGGGGGGGCGAGAGACCCAGTACTTC
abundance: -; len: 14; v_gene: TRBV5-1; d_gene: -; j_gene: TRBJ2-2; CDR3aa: CASSLGLNTGELFF; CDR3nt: TGCGCCAGCAGCCTGGGACTTAACACCGGGGAGCTGTTTTTT
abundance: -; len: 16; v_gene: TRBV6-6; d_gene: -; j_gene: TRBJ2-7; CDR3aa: CASSYHGTGASYEQYF; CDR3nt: TGTGCCAGCAGTTACCACGGGACGGGGGCCTCCTACGAGCAGTACTTC
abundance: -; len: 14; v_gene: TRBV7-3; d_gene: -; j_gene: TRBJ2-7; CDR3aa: CASSSDGGVGEQYF; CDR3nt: TGTGCCAGCAGCTCTGACGGTGGGGTCGGCGAGCAGTACTTC